This T cell receptor (beta chain) was documented in a study of T cells after yellow fever vaccination (dated by TCRdb to between 2018 and 2021). A note on the overall study: The SMART-Seq v4 Ultra Low Input RNA kit was used to prepare libraries from fractions with low cell numbers. To follow T-cell clones before and after both primary and booster YFV17D yellow fever vaccination, bulk TCR alpha and beta repertoires underwent longitudinal sequencing. Two healthy male donors, one aged 18 to 29 and one aged 30 to 40 years, made up the cohort. Blood was drawn at multiple timepoints before and after primary and secondary immunization, with bulk PBMC replicates and cell subsets isolated.

The treatment or condition label corresponds to: live attenuated yellow fever vaccine strain. At each blood-draw timepoint, two biological replicates of bulk PBMCs were obtained. A standard Ficoll-Paque protocol was used to isolate PBMCs from peripheral blood. TriZol was used to extract RNA from bulk PBMCs, CD4 and CD8 fractions, and dextramer-positive and dextramer-negative fractions. Sequencing was performed on an Illumina NovaSeq 6000. TCR cDNA was made using 5'RACE template switching, a step that added a universal primer site and unique molecular identifiers. Priming of cDNA synthesis was performed from both the TCR alpha and TCR beta constant segments. Library amplification involved two PCR steps, and the second step added sample barcodes and sequencing adapters. Libraries were sequenced on Illumina HiSeq 2500 (2x100 bp) or NovaSeq (2x150 bp). The authors' analysis ran thus. Reads were demultiplexed and collapsed into UMI consensus sequences with MIGEC, and V(D)J alignment was performed with MiXCR. Using edgeR on replicate PBMC samples, clonotypes were called vaccine-responding if FDR was below 0.01 and the log2 fold change was above 5 up to day 15. Each bulk clonotype was labeled CD4 or CD8 based on which sequenced repertoire, CD4 or CD8, contained the clonotype at higher abundance. TCRdb applied fastp at Q25 and MiXCR to the public reads, then kept only in-frame beta chains. Every entry covers one CDR3 protein and lists the most common genes and DNA from its rows. The V and J calls reflect TCRdb's pipeline rather than the authors' work. Counted in this sample were around 310,000 distinct CDR3 sequences; roughly 3.5% of them appeared once. The ten largest account for less than 25% of the sample.

This clonotype came up a few times. Its target antigen remains unknown. Nothing much larger sits one base from this clone, and base qualities are not available. Relative to germline, V is 6 bases shorter and J is 3 bases shorter, with 11 bases between their ends. The CDR3, cysteine through phenylalanine, is 13 amino acids long. Here the CDR3 DNA is all that survives: 39 bases in frame from base 1. The germline V gene gives CDR1 as MNHEY and CDR2 as SVGEGT. What the study reported, not specific to this receptor: A small fraction of clonotypes showed up in both the CD4 and CD8 compartments, probably as a result of convergent recombination. The study included only a couple of donors, which limits how far the findings can be generalized. FACS-sorted repertoires could contain abundant contaminating clonotypes from the bulk population, so computational filtering was required. After the booster, most clones that had expanded after primary vaccination were detected again (over 95% of CD4 and around nine tenths of CD8), suggesting broad maintenance of memory. The secondary T-cell response was found to be weaker but faster than the primary response, with a peak reached on day 5 rather than on day 15.

The sample consisted of PBMCs, taken on the day of the yellow fever booster vaccination. This chain is built from TRBV6-2 or TRBV6-3 and TRBJ1-2; too little of a D gene remains to name it. This receptor was obtained from a young man who received the YFV17D yellow fever vaccine. This receptor has the CDR3 CASRPLEDYGYTF. The DNA sequence is as follows: TGTGCCAGCAGGCCGCTCGAGGACTATGGCTACACCTTC.